This TCR beta chain was retrieved from a study of post-analysis software for immune sequencing data. On the study more broadly: Multiple sclerosis in the patients followed relapsing-remitting, secondary progressive and progressive-relapsing courses.

Unique-molecular-identifier-tagged TCR beta cDNA libraries were used. Input of roughly 1 to 11 million T cells yielded around 460,000 cDNA molecules. MiXCR, applied by TCRdb to the PCR reads, yields one record per CDR3 protein. The repertoire holds around 710,000 distinct CDR3 sequences, with 46% as singletons. Notes on this clonotype: What it binds is not known.

Overall study findings and caveats: Patients with multiple sclerosis recorded significantly lower normalized Chao1 diversity than controls, the study found. Relative to controls, patients had several TRBV segments at higher frequency, with TRBV5-6, TRBV5-1 and TRBV20-1 among these. Strong same-batch co-clustering of samples appeared with F measure clustering.

The CDR3 covers 17 residues. The junction had 9 bases not matched to a gene; V was cut back by 2 bases and J by 0 bases. Germline V CDR1 and CDR2: MNHEY, SVGAGI. The chain carries TRBV6-5 and TRBJ2-7, with 8 bases lining up with TRBD2. The receptor was isolated from a girl under 18 with multiple sclerosis. Sequenced sample: blood. The CDR3 region is CASSYRSSGTYSYEQYF. CDR3 nucleotides: TGTGCCAGCAGTTACAGGAGTAGCGGGACGTACTCCTACGAGCAGTACTTC.